The T cell receptor (beta chain) under discussion was sequenced for a study of shared clonotypes between healthy human individuals. Study background: Per-donor plates numbered three CD4 naive, three CD4 memory, two CD8 naive and one CD8 memory.

The authors divided CD4+ cells into CD45RA+ naive and CD45RA-negative memory subsets. The CDR3 loop spans 13 amino acids. Looked up from germline, CDR1 is MGHDK and CDR2 is SYGVNS. With 3 bases removed from V and 6 bases from J, the gap between germline ends came to 11 bases. The study's findings and limits: The donor pool, a small one, limited the genetic and exposure-history diversity represented.

About this clone: The antigen remains undetermined.

The assay was immunoSEQ multiplex PCR, and TCRdb's table has in-frame clones only and misses some. The data contain about 2.4 million clones, approximately 93% of them singletons. The clonotype was recovered from a man younger than 35 in good health. Some clones in this sample may be carry-over from other donors' samples. Sequenced material: naive CD4+ T cells from PBMCs. The subset was: CD45RA+ positively selected. The rearrangement joins TRBV25-1 to TRBJ1-2; no reliable D call. The CDR3 loop is CASSESGRDGYTF. The CDR3 DNA follows: TGTGCCAGCAGTGAGTCGGGGAGGGATGGCTACACCTTC.